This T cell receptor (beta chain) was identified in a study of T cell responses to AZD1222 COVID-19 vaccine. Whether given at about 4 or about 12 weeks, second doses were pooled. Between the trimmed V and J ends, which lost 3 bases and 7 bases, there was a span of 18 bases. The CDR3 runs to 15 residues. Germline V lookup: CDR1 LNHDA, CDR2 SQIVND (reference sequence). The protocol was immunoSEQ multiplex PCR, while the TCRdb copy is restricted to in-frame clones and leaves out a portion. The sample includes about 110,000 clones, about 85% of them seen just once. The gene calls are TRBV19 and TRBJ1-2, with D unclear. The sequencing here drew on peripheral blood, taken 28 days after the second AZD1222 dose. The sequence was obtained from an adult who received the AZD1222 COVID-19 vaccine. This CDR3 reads CASSIAPVAGVGYTF. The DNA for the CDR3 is TGTGCCAGTAGTATTGCCCCTGTGGCTGGGGTTGGCTACACCTTC.